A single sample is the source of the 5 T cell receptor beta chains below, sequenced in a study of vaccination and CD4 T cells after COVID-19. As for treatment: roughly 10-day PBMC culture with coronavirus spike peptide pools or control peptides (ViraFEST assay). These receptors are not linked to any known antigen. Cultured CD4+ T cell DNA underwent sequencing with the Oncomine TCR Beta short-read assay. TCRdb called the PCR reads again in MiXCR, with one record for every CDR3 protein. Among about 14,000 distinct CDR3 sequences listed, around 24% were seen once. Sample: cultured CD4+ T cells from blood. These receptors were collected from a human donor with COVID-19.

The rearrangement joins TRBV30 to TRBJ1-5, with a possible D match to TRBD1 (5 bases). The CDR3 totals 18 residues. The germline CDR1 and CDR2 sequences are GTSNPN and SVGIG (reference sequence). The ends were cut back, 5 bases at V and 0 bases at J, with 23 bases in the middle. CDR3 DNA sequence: TGTGCCTGGCCCGGACACTACAGCGGGTTGTATAGCAATCAGCCCCAGCATTTT. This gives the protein CAWPGHYSGLYSNQPQHF.

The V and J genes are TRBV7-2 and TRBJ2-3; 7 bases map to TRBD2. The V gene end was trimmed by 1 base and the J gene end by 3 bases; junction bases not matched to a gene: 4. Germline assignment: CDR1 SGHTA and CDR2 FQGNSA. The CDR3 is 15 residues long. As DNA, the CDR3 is TGTGCCAGCAGCTTAGGCGGGGGTAGGACAGATACGCAGTATTTT. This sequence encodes CASSLGGGRTDTQYF.

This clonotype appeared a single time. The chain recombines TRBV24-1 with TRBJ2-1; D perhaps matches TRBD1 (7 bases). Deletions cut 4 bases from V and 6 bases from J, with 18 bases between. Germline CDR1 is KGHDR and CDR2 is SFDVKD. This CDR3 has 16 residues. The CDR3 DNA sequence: TGTGCCACCAGTGACCCGGGCCCAGGGGGGTCCAATGAGCAGTTCTTC. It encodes CATSDPGPGGSNEQFF.

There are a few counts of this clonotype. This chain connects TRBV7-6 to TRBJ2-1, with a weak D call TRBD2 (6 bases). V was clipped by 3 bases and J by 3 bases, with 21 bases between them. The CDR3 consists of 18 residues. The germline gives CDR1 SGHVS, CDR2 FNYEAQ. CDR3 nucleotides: TGTGCCAGCAGCTTCAACTACCCTACAAGGACTAACTACAATGAGCAGTTCTTC. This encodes CASSFNYPTRTNYNEQFF.

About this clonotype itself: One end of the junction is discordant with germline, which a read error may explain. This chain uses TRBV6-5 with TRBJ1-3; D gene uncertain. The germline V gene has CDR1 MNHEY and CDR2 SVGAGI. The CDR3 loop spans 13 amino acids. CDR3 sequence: CASSSPGRNTMYF. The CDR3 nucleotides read TGTGCCAGCAGTTCCCCGGGGAGAAACACCATGTATTTT.